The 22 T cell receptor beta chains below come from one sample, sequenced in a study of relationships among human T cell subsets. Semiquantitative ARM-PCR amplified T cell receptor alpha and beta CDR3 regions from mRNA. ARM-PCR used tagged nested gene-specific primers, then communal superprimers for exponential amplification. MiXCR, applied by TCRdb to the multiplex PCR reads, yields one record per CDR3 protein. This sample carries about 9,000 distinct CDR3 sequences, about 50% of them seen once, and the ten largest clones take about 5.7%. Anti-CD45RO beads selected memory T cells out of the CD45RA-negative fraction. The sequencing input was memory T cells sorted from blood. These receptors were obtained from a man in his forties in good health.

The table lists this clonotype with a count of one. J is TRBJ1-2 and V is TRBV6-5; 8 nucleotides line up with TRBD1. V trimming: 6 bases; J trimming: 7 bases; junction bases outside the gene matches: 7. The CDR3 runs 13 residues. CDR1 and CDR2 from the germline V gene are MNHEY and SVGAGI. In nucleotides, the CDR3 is TGTGCCAGCAGAGGACAGGGCAAGAGTGGCTACACCTTC. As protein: CASRGQGKSGYTF.

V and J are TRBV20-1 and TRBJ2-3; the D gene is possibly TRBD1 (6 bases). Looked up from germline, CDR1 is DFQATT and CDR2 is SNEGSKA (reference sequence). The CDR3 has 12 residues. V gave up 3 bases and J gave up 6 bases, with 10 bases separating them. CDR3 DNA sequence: TGCAGTGCTAGGGCAACAGGGGATACGCAGTATTTT. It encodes CSARATGDTQYF.

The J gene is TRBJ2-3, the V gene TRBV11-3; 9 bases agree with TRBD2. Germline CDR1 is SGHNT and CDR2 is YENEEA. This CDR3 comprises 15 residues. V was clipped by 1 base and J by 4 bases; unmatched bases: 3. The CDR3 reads CASSLGAGGPDTQYF. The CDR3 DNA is TGTGCCAGCAGCTTAGGGGCGGGAGGGCCAGATACGCAGTATTTT.

The CDR3 loop is CATRQWSDEAFF. CDR3 coding DNA: TGTGCCACCCGTCAGTGGTCAGATGAAGCTTTCTTT. This rearrangement joins TRBV12-3 or TRBV12-4 to TRBJ1-1; D remains ambiguous. Trimming stripped 10 bases from V and 7 bases from J, with 16 bases between. The CDR3 totals 12 residues.

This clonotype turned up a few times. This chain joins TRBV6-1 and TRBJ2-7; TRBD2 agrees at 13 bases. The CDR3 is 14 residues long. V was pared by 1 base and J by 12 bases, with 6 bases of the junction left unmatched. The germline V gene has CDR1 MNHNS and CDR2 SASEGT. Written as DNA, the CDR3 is TGTGCCAGCAGTGAAGGGACTAGCGGGAGAGTTCTGTACTTC. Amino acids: CASSEGTSGRVLYF.

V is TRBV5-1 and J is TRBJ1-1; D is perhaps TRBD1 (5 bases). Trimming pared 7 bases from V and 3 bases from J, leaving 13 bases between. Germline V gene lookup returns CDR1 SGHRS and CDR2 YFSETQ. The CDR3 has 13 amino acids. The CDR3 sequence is CASRTGLDTEAFF. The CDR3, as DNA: TGCGCCAGCCGCACGGGACTTGACACTGAAGCTTTCTTT.

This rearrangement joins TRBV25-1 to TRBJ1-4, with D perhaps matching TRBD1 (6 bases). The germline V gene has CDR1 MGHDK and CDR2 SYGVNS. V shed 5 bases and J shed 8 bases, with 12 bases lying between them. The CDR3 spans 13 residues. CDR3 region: CASSRGAREKLFF. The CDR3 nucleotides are TGTGCCAGCAGTCGGGGGGCTAGGGAAAAACTGTTTTTT.

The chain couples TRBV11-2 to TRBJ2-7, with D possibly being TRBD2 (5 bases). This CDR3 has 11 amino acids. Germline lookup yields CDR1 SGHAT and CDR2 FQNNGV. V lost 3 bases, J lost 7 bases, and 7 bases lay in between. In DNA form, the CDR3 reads TGTGCCAGCAGCTTTACGGGGGAGCAGTACTTC. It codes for CASSFTGEQYF. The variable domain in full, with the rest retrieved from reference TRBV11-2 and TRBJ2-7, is EAGVAQSPRYKIIEKRQSVAFWCNPISGHATLYWYQQILGQGPKLLIQFQNNGVVDDSQLPKDRFSAERLKGVDSTLKIQPAKLEDSAVYLCASSFTGEQYFGPGTRLTVT.

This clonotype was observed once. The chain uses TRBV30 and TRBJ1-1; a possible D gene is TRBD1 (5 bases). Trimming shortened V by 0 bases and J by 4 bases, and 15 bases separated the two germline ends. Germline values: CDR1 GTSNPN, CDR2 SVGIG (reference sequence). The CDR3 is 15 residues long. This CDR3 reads CAWSVKGRPGTEAFF. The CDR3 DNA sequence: TGTGCCTGGAGTGTGAAGGGGCGCCCGGGCACTGAAGCTTTCTTT.

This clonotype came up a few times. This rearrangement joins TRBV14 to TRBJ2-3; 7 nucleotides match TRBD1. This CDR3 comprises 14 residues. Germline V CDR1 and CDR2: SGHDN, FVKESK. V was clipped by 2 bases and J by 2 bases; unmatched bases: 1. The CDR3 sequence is CASSQRGLTDTQYF. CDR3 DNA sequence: TGTGCCAGCAGCCAAAGGGGGCTCACAGATACGCAGTATTTT.

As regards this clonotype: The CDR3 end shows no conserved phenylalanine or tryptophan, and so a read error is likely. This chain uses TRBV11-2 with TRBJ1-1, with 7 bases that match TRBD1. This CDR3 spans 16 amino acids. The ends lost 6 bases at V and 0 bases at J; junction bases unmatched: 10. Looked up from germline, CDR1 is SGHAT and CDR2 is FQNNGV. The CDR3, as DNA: TGTGCCAGCAGACCAGGACAGGTGACTATGAACACTGAAGCTTTCCTT. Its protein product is CASRPGQVTMNTEAFL.

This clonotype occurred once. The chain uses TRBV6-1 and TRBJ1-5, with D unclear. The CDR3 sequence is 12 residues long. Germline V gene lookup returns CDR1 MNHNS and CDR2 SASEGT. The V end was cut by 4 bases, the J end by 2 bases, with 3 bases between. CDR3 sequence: CASSARNQPQHF. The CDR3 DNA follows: TGTGCCAGCAGTGCCCGCAATCAGCCCCAGCATTTT.

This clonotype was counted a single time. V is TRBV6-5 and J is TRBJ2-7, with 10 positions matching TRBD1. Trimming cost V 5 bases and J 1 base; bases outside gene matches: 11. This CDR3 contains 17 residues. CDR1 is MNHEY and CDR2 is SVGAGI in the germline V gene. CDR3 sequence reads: CASSTTGGRGVSYEQYF. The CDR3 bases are TGTGCCAGCAGTACGACAGGGGGCAGAGGGGTTTCCTACGAGCAGTACTTC.

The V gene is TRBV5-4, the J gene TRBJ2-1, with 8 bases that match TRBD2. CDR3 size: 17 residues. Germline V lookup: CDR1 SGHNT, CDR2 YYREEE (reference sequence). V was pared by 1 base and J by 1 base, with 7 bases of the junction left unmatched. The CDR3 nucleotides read TGTGCCAGCAGCTTGAATTCGGGACTAGTGTCCTACAATGAGCAGTTCTTC. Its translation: CASSLNSGLVSYNEQFF.

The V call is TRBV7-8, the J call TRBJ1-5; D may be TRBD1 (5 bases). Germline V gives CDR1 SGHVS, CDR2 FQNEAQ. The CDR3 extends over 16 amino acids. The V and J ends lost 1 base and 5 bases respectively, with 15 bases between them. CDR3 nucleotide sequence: TGTGCCAGCAGCTTAGGGTGGCAGGGAGGGGATCAGCCCCAGCATTTT. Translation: CASSLGWQGGDQPQHF.

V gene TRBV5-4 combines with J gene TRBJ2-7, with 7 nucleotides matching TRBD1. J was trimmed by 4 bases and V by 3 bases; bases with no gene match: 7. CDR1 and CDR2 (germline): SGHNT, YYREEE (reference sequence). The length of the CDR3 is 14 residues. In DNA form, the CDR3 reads TGTGCCAGCAGCTCCGGGACAGAGCCTTACGAGCAGTACTTC. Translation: CASSSGTEPYEQYF.

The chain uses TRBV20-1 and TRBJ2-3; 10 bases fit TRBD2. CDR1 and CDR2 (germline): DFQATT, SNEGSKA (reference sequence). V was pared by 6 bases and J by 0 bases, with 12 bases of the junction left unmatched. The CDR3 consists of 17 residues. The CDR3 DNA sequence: TGCAGTGCGCTACTTCTAGCGGGGGCATCTAGCACAGATACGCAGTATTTT. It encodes CSALLLAGASSTDTQYF.

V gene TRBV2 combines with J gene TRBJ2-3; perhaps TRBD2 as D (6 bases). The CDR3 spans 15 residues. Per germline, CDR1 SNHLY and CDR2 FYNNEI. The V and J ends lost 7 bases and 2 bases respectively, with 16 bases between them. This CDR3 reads CASTLNVDYTDTQYF. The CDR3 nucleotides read TGTGCCAGCACCTTGAACGTGGACTACACAGATACGCAGTATTTT.

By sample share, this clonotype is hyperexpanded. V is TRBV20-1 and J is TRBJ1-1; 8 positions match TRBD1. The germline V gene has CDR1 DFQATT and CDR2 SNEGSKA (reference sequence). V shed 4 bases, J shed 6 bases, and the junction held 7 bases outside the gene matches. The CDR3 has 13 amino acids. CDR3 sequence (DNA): TGCAGTGCTAACAAGGACAGGGTCCCTGAAGCTTTCTTT. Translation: CSANKDRVPEAFF.

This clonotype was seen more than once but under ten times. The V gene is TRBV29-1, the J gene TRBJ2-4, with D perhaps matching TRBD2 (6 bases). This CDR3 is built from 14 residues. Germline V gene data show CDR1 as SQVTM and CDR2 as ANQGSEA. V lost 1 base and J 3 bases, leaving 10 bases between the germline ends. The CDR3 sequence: CSVEGRDGKNIQYF. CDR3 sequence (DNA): TGCAGCGTTGAAGGGAGGGACGGCAAAAACATTCAGTACTTC.

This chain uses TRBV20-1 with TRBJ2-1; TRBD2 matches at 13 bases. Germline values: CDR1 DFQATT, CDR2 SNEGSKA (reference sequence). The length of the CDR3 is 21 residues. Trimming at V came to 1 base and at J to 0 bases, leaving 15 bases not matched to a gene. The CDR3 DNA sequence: TGCAGTGCTAGAGGCTTCTCTACTAGCGGGAGGGCCCGTAGCTCCTACAATGAGCAGTTCTTC. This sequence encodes CSARGFSTSGRARSSYNEQFF.

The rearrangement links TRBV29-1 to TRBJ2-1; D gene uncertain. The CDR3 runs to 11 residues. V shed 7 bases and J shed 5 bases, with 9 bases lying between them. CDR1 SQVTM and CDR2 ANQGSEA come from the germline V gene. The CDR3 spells CSAVPDNEQFF. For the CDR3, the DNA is TGCAGCGCCGTTCCCGACAATGAGCAGTTCTTC.